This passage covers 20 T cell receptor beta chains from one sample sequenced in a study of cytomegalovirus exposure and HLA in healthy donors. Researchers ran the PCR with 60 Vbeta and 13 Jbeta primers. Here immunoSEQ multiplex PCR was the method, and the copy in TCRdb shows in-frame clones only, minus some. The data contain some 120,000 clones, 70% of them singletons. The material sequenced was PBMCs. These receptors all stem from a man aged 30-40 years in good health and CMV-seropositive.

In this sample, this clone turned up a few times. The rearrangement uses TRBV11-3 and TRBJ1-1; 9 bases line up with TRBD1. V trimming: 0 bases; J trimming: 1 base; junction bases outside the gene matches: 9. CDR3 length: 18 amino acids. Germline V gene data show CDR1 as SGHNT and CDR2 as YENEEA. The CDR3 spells CASSLDMGQGRKNTEAFF. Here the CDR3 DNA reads TGTGCCAGCAGCTTAGATATGGGACAGGGCCGGAAGAACACTGAAGCTTTCTTT.

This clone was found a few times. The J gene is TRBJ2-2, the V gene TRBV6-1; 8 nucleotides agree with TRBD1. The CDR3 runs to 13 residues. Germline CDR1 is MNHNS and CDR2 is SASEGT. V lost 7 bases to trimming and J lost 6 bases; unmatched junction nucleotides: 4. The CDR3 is CASTDRASGELFF. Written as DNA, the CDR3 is TGTGCCAGCACGGACAGGGCGTCCGGGGAGCTGTTTTTT.

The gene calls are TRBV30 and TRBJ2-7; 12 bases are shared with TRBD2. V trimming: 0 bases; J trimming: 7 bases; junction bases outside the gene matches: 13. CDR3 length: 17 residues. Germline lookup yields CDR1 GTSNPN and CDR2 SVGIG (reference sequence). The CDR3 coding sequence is TGTGCCTGGAGTGTCGCCCCCCTCCGACTAGCGGGGGAGGAGCAGTACTTC. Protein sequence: CAWSVAPLRLAGEEQYF.

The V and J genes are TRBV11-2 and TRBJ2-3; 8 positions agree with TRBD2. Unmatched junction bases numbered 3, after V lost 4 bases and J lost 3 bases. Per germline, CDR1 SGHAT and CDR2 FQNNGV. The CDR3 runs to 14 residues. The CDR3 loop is CASSSGLATDTQYF. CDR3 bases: TGTGCCAGCAGCTCAGGACTAGCAACAGATACGCAGTATTTT.

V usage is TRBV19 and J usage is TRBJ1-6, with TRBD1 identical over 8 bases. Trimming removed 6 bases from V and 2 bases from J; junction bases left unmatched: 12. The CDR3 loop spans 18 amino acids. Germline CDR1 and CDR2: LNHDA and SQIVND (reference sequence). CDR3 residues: CASSRYTDREAYNSPLHF. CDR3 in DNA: TGTGCCAGTAGCCGATACACGGACAGGGAGGCCTATAATTCACCCCTCCACTTT. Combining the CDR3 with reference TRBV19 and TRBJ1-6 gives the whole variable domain DGGITQSPKYLFRKEGQNVTLSCEQNLNHDAMYWYRQDPGQGLRLIYYSQIVNDFQKGDIAEGYSVSREKKESFPLTVTSAQKNPTAFYLCASSRYTDREAYNSPLHFGNGTRLTVT.

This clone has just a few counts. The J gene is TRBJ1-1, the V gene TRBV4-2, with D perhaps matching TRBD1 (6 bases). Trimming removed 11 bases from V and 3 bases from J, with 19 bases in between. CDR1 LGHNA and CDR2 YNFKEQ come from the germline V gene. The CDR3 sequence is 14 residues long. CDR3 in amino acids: CACSTGLKDTEAFF. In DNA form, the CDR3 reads TGTGCCTGCTCCACAGGGTTGAAGGACACTGAAGCTTTCTTT.

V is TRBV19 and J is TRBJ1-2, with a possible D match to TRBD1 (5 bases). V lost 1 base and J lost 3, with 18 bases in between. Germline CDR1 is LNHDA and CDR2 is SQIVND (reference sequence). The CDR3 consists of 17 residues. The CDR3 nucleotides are TGTGCCAGTAGTATAGTCCACAACCGCGACAGCTACTATGGCTACACCTTC. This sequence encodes CASSIVHNRDSYYGYTF.

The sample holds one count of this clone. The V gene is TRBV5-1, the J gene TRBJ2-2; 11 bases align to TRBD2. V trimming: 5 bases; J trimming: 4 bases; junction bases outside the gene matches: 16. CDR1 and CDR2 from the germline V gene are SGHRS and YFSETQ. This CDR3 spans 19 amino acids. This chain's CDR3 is CASSKSTLAGGPITGELFF. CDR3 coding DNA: TGCGCCAGCAGTAAATCGACTCTAGCGGGGGGCCCTATCACCGGGGAGCTGTTTTTT. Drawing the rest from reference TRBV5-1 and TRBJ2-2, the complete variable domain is KAGVTQTPRYLIKTRGQQVTLSCSPISGHRSVSWYQQTPGQGLQFLFEYFSETQRNKGNFPGRFSGRQFSNSRSEMNVSTLELGDSALYLCASSKSTLAGGPITGELFFGEGSRLTVL.

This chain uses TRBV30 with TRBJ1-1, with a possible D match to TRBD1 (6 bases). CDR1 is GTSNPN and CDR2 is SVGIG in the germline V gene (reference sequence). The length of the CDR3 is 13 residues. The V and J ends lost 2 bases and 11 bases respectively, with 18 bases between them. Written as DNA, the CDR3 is TGTGCCTGGAGTACCAGGGTAGGGGGTGAGGCTTTCTTT. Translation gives CAWSTRVGGEAFF.

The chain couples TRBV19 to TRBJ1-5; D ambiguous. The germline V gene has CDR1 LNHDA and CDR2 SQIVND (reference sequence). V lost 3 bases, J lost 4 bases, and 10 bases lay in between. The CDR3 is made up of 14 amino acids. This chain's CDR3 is CASSMEKVNQPQHF. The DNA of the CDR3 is TGTGCCAGTAGTATGGAGAAGGTTAATCAGCCCCAGCATTTT.

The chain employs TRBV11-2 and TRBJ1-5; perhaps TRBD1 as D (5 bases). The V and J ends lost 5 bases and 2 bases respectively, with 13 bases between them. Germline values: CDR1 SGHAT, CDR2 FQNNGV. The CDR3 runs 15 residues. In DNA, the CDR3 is TGTGCCAGCAGCAAATCATCGGGGGGCAATCAGCCCCAGCATTTT. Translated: CASSKSSGGNQPQHF.

This CDR3 is CASSLEFQGSSYNSPLHF. The CDR3 region has the DNA TGTGCCAGCAGCTTAGAGTTTCAGGGAAGCTCCTATAATTCACCCCTCCACTTT. This chain connects TRBV7-9 to TRBJ1-6; D might be TRBD1 (5 bases). This CDR3 is 18 amino acids long. CDR1 and CDR2 (germline): SEHNR, FQNEAQ (reference sequence). V lost 1 base and J lost 0, with 13 bases in between.

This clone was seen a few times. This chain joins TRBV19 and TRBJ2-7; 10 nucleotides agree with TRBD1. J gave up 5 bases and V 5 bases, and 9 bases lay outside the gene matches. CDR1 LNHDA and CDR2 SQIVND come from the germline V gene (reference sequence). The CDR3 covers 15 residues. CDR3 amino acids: CASSATGQGRNEQYF. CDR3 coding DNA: TGTGCCAGTAGTGCCACGGGACAGGGGCGGAACGAGCAGTACTTC. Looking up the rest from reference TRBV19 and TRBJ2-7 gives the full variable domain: DGGITQSPKYLFRKEGQNVTLSCEQNLNHDAMYWYRQDPGQGLRLIYYSQIVNDFQKGDIAEGYSVSREKKESFPLTVTSAQKNPTAFYLCASSATGQGRNEQYFGPGTRLTVT.

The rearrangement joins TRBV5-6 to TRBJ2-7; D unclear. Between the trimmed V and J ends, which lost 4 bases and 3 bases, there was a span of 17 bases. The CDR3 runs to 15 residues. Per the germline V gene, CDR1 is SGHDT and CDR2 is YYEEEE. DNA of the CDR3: TGTGCCAGCAGCCCTACACTAAGTAACCTCTACGAGCAGTACTTC. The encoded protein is CASSPTLSNLYEQYF. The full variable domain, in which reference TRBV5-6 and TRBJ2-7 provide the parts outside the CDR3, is DAGVTQSPTHLIKTRGQQVTLRCSPKSGHDTVSWYQQALGQGPQFIFQYYEEEERQRGNFPDRFSGHQFPNYSSELNVNALLLGDSALYLCASSPTLSNLYEQYFGPGTRLTVT.

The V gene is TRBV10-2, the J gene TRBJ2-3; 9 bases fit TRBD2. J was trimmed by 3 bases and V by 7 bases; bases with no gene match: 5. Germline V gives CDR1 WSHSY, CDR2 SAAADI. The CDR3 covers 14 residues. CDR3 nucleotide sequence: TGCGCCAGCACGACGACTAGCGGAACAGATACGCAGTATTTT. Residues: CASTTTSGTDTQYF.

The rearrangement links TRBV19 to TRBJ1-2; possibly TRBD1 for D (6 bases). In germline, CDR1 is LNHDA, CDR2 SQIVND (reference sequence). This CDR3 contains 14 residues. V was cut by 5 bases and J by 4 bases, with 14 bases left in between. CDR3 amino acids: CASSSGDPLYGYTF. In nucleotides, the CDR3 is TGTGCCAGTAGTTCAGGGGATCCTCTCTATGGCTACACCTTC.

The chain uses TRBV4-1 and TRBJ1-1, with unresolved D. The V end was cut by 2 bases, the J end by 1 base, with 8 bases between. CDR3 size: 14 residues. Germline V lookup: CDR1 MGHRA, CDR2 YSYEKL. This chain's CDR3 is CASSQSRGNTEAFF. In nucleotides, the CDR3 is TGCGCCAGCAGCCAATCGAGAGGGAACACTGAAGCTTTCTTT.

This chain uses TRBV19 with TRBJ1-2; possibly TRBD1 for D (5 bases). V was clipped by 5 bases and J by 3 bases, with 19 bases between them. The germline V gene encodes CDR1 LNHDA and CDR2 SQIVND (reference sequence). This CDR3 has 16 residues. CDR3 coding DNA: TGTGCCAGTAGTCCCGAGGGACTTCCCGCGGACTATGGCTACACCTTC. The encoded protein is CASSPEGLPADYGYTF. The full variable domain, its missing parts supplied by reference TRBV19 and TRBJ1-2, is DGGITQSPKYLFRKEGQNVTLSCEQNLNHDAMYWYRQDPGQGLRLIYYSQIVNDFQKGDIAEGYSVSREKKESFPLTVTSAQKNPTAFYLCASSPEGLPADYGYTFGSGTRLTVV.

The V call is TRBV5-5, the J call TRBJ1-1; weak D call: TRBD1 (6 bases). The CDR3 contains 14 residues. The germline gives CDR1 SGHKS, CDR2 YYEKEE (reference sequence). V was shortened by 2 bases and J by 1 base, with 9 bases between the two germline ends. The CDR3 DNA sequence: TGTGCCAGCAGCTTTTGGGACACGAACACTGAAGCTTTCTTT. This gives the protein CASSFWDTNTEAFF.

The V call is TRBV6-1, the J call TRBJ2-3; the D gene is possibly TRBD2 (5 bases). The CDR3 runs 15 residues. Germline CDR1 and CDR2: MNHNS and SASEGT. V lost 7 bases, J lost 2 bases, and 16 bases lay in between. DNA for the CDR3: TGTGCCAGCATGATCGGGGATATAATCACAGATACGCAGTATTTT. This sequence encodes CASMIGDIITDTQYF.